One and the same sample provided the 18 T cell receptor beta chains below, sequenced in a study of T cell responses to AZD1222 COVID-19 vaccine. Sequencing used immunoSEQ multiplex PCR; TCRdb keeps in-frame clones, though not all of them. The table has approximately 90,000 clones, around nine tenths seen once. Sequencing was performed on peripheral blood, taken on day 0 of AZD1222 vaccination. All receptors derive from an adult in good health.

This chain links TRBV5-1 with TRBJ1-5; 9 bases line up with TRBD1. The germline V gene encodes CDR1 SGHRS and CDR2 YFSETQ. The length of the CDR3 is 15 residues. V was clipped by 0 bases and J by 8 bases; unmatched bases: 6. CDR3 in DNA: TGCGCCAGCAGCTTGGAGGGGACAGGGAGTGAGCCCCAGCATTTT. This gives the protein CASSLEGTGSEPQHF.

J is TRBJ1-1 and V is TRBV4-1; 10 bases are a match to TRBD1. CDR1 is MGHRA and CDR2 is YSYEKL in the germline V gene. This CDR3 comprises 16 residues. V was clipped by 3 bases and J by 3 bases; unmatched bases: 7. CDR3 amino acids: CASSQGQGMLHTEAFF. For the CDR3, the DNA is TGCGCCAGCAGCCAGGGACAGGGGATGTTGCACACTGAAGCTTTCTTT.

The chain's CDR3 is CASSPAFRLVGEQFF. CDR3 sequence (DNA): TGTGCCAGCAGCCCCGCCTTCCGACTAGTGGGTGAGCAGTTCTTC. The chain joins TRBV7-3 to TRBJ2-1; tentatively, D is TRBD2 (6 bases). Trimming left V 5 bases short and J 9 bases short, with 20 bases between. This CDR3 region has 15 residues. Germline assignment: CDR1 SGHTA and CDR2 FQGTGA. The variable domain in full, with the rest retrieved from reference TRBV7-3 and TRBJ2-1, is GAGVSQTPSNKVTEKGKYVELRCDPISGHTALYWYRQSLGQGPEFLIYFQGTGAADDSGLPNDRFFAVRPEGSVSTLKIQRTERGDSAVYLCASSPAFRLVGEQFFGPGTRLTVL.

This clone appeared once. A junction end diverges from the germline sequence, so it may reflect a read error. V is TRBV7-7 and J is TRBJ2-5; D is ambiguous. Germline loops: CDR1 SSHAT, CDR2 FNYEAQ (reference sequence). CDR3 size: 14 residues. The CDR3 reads CASSFRRNQETQYF. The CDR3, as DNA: TGTGCTAGCAGCTTTCGAAGGAACCAAGAGACCCAGTACTTC.

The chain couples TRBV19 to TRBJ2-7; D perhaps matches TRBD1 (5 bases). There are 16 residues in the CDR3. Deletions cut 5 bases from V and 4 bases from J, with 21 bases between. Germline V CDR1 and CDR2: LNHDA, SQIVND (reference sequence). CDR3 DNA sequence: TGTGCCAGTAGTGAAATGGGGCAGCAGGAAAGTTACGAGCAGTACTTC. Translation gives CASSEMGQQESYEQYF.

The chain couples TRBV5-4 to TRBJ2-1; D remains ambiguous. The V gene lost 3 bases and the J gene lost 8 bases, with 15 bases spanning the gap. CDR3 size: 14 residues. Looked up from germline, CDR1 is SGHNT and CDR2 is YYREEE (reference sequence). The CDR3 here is CASSSRILGHEQFF. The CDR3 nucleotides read TGTGCCAGCAGCTCACGCATCCTAGGGCATGAGCAGTTCTTC.

CDR3 DNA sequence: TGTGCCAGCAGCCAAAGGGGGGTAGGGGCCAACGTCCTGACTTTC. Residues: CASSQRGVGANVLTF. J is TRBJ2-6 and V is TRBV3-1 (or the pseudogene TRBV3-2), with D perhaps given as TRBD1 or TRBD2 (6 bases each). Trimming took off 2 bases at V and 4 bases at J, with 9 bases between the two ends. The germline gives CDR1 LGHDT, CDR2 YNNKEL (reference sequence). CDR3 length: 15 residues.

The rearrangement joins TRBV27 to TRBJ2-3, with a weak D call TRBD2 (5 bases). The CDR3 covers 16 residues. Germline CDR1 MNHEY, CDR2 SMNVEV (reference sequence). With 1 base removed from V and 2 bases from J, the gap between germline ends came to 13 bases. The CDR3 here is CASSLLWTSSTDTQYF. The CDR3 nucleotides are TGTGCCAGCAGTTTATTATGGACTTCTTCCACAGATACGCAGTATTTT.

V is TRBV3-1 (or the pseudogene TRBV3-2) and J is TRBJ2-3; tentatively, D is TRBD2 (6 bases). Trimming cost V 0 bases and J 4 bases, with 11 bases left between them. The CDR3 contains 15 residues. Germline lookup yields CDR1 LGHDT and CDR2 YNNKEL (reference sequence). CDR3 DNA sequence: TGTGCCAGCAGCCAAGACTTAGCGGAGCCAGATACGCAGTATTTT. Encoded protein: CASSQDLAEPDTQYF.

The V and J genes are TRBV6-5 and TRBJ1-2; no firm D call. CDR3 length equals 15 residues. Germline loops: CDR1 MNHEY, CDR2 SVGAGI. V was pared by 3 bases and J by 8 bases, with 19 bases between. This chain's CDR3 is CASSYDPGFVRGYTF. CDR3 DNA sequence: TGTGCCAGCAGTTATGATCCGGGGTTCGTGCGGGGCTACACCTTC.

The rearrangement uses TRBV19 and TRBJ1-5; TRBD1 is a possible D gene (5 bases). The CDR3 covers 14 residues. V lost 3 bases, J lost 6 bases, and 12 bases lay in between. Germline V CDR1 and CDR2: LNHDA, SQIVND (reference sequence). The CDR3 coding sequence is TGTGCCAGTAGTATCGGGGGGGGGAGTCAGCCCCAGCATTTT. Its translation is CASSIGGGSQPQHF.

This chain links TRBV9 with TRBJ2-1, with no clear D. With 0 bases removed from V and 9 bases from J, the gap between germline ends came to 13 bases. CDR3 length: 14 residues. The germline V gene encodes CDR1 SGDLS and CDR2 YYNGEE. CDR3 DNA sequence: TGTGCCAGCAGCGTAGGCATGAGGCCCGCTGAGCAGTTCTTC. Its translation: CASSVGMRPAEQFF.

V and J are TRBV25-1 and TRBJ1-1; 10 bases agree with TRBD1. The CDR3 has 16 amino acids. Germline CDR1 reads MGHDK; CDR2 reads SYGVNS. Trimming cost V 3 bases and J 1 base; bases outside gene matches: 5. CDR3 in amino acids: CASSDPGTGANTEAFF. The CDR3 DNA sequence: TGTGCCAGCAGTGATCCCGGGACAGGGGCGAACACTGAAGCTTTCTTT.

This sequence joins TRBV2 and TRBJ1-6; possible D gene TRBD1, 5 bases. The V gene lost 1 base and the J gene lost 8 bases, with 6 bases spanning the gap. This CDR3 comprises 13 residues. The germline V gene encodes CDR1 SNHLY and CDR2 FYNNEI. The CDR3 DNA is TGTGCCAGCAGTGAAGGGGGGGATTCACCCCTCCACTTT. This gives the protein CASSEGGDSPLHF.

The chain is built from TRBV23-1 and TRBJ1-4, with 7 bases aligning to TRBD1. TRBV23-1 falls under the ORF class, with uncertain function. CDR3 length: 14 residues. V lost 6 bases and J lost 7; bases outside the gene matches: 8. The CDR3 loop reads CASSFRGCGEKLFF. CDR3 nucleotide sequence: TGCGCCAGCAGCTTCAGGGGGTGTGGTGAAAAACTGTTTTTT.

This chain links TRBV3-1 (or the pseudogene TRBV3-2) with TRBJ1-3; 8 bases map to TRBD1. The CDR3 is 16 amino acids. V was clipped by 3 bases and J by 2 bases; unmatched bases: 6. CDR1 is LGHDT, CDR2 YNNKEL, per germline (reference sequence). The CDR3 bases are TGTGCCAGCAGCCACAGTACAGGGGGACCTGGAAACACCATATATTTT. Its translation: CASSHSTGGPGNTIYF.

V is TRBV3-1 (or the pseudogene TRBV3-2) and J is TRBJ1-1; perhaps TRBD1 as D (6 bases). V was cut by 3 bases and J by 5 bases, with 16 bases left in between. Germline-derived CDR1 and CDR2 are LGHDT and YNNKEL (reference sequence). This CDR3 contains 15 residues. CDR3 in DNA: TGTGCCAGCAGCCAGATAACCGGAGGGGGGACTGAAGCTTTCTTT. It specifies CASSQITGGGTEAFF.

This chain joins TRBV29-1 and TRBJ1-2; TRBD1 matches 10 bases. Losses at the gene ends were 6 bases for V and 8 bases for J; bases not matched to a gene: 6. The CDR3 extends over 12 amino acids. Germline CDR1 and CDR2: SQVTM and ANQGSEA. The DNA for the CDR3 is TGCAGCGTCACAGGGACAGGGGACGGCTACACCTTC. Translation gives CSVTGTGDGYTF.